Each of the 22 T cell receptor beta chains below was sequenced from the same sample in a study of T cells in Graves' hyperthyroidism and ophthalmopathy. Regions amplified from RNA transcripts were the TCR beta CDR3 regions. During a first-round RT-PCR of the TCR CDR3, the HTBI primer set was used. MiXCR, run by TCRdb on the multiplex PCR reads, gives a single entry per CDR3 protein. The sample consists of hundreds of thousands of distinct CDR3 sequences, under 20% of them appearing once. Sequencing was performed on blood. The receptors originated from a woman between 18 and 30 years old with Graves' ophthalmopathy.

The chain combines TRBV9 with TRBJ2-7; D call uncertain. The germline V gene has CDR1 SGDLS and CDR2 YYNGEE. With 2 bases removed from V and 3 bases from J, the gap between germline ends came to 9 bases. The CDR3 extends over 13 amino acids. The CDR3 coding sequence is TGTGCCAGCAGCGTCTCTTCCGGCTACGAGCAGTACTTC. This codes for CASSVSSGYEQYF.

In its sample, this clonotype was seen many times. The CDR3 spells CASSQGWAGGPGGYTF. CDR3 sequence (DNA): TGTGCCAGCAGCCAAGGATGGGCAGGAGGCCCAGGGGGCTACACCTTC. The rearrangement uses TRBV3-1 and TRBJ1-2, with TRBD1 as a possible D gene (5 bases). The V end lost 1 base, the J end lost 8 bases, and 20 bases lay between the germline ends. CDR3 length equals 16 residues. Germline CDR1 and CDR2: LGHDT and YNNKEL (reference sequence).

The CDR3 is CASSPFGQGARETQYF. CDR3 sequence (DNA): TGTGCCAGCAGCCCCTTTGGACAGGGGGCGCGGGAGACCCAGTACTTC. The genes are TRBV11-2 and TRBJ2-5, with 11 bases identical to TRBD1. Germline trimming cut 5 bases from V and 5 bases from J; bases unmatched to any gene: 10. Germline lookup yields CDR1 SGHAT and CDR2 FQNNGV. There are 16 residues in the CDR3.

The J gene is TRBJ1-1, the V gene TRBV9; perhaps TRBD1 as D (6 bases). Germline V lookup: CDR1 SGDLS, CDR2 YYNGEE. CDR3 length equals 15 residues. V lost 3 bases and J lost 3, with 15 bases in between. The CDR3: CASSGSWGPDTEAFF. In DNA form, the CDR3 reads TGTGCCAGCAGCGGGTCGTGGGGGCCGGACACTGAAGCTTTCTTT.

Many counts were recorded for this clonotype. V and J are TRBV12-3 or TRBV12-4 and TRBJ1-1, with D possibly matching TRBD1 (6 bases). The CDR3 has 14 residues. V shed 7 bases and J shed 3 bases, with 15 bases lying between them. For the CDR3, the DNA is TGTGCCAGCAAGACCGGGACATTGGACACTGAAGCTTTCTTT. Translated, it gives CASKTGTLDTEAFF.

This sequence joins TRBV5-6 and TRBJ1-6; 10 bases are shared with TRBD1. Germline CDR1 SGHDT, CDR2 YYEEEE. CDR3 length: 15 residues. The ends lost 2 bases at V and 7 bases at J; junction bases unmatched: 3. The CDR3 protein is CASSFGTGENSPLHF. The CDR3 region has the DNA TGTGCCAGCAGCTTCGGGACAGGGGAAAATTCACCCCTCCACTTT.

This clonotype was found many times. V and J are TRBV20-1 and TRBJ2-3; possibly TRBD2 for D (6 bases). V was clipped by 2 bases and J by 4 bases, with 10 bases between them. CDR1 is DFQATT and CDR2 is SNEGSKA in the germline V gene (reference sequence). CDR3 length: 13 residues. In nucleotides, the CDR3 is TGCAGTGCTAGAAGACTAGACGCAGATACGCAGTATTTT. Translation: CSARRLDADTQYF.

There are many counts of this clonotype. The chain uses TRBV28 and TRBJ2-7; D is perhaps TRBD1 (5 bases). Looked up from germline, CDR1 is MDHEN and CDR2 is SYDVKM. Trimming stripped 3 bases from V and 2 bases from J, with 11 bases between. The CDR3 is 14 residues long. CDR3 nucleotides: TGTGCCAGCAGTTTCCCCAGGGCCGCCTACGAGCAGTACTTC. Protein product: CASSFPRAAYEQYF.

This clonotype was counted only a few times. DNA for the CDR3: TGTGCCAGTAGTATAGATCCACCTCAGAGCTCCTACAATGAGCAGTTCTTC. Protein: CASSIDPPQSSYNEQFF. The V call is TRBV19, the J call TRBJ2-1; no clear D gene. Trimming removed 0 bases at V and 0 bases at J, with 12 bases between. The CDR3 consists of 17 residues. Germline V CDR1 and CDR2: LNHDA, SQIVND (reference sequence).

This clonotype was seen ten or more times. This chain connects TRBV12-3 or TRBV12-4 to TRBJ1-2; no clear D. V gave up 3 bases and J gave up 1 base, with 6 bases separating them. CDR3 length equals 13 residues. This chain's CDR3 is CASSFESNYGYTF. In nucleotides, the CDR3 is TGTGCCAGCAGTTTTGAGAGTAACTATGGCTACACCTTC.

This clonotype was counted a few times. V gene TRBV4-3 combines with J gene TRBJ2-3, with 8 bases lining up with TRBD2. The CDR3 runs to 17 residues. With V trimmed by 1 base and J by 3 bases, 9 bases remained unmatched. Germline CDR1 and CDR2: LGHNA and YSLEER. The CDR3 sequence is CASSQVVTGGPTDTQYF. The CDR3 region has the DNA TGCGCCAGCAGCCAAGTCGTGACGGGAGGGCCAACAGATACGCAGTATTTT.

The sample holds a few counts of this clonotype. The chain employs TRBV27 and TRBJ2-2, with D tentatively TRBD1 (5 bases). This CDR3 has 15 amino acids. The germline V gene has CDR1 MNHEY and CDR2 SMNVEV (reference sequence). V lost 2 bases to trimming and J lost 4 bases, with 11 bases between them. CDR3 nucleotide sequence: TGTGCCAGCAGTTTAGAAGGGGCGGCCACCGGGGAGCTGTTTTTT. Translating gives CASSLEGAATGELFF.

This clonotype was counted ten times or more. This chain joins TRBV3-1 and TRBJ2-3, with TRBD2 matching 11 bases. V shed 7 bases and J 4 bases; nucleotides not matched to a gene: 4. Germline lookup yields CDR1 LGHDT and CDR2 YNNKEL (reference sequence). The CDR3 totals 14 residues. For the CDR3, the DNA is TGTGCCAGCACCAGGACTAGCGGGCCAGATACGCAGTATTTT. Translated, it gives CASTRTSGPDTQYF.

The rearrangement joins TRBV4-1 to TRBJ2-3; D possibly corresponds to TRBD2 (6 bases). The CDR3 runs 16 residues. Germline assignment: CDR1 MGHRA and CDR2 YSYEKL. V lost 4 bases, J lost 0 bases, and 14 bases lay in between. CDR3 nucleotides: TGCGCCAGCAGCCTCATAGCGGAACAAAGCACAGATACGCAGTATTTT. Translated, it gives CASSLIAEQSTDTQYF.

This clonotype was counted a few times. This chain's CDR3 is CASSVDFAYNEQFF. The CDR3 DNA follows: TGTGCCAGCAGCGTAGATTTTGCTTACAATGAGCAGTTCTTC. The chain employs TRBV9 and TRBJ2-1; no firm D call. V lost 0 bases and J lost 4, with 8 bases in between. Germline-derived CDR1 and CDR2 are SGDLS and YYNGEE. The CDR3 is made up of 14 amino acids.

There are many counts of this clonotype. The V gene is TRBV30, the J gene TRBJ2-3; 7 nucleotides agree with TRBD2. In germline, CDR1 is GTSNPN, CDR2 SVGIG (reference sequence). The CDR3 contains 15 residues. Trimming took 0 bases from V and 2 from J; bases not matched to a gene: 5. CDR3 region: CAWSVRSGITDTQYF. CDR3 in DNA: TGTGCCTGGAGTGTACGGAGCGGGATCACAGATACGCAGTATTTT.

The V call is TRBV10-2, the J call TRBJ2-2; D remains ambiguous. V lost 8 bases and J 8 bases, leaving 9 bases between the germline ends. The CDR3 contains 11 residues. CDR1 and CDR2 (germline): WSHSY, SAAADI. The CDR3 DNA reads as TGCGCCAGCGCCCTGGGGGGGGAGCTGTTTTTT. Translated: CASALGGELFF.

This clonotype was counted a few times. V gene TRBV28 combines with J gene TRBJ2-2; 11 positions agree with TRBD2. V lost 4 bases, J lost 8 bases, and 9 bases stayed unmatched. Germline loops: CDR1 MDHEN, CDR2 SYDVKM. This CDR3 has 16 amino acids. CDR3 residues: CASSSSTSGMRGELFF. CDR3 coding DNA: TGTGCCAGCAGTTCATCGACTAGCGGGATGAGAGGGGAGCTGTTTTTT. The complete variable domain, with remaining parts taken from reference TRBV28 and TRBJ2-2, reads DVKVTQSSRYLVKRTGEKVFLECVQDMDHENMFWYRQDPGLGLRLIYFSYDVKMKEKGDIPEGYSVSREKKERFSLILESASTNQTSMYLCASSSSTSGMRGELFFGEGSRLTVL.

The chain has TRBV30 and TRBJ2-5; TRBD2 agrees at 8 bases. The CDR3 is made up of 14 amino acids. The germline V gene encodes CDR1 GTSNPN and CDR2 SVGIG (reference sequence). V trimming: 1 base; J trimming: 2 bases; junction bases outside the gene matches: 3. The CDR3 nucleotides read TGTGCCTGGAGTGAGACTAGCGTGCAAGAGACCCAGTACTTC. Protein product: CAWSETSVQETQYF.

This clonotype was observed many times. The CDR3 DNA reads TGTGCCAGCAGTAGGGGACAGGGGACCAATCAGCCCCAGCATTTT. Its protein product is CASSRGQGTNQPQHF. The chain has TRBV6-1 and TRBJ1-5; 10 bases are shared with TRBD1. CDR1 and CDR2 from the germline V gene are MNHNS and SASEGT. The CDR3 has 15 amino acids. With V trimmed by 5 bases and J by 3 bases, 4 bases remained unmatched.

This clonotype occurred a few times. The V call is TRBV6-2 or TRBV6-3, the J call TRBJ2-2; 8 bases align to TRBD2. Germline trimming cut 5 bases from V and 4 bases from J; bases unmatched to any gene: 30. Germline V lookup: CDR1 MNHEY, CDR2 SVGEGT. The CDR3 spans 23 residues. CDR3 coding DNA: TGTGCCAGCAGTAAATTCGGGGGGGAGCCCCAAGGGGAGAAGCGGGAGAGCACCGGGGAGCTGTTTTTT. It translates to CASSKFGGEPQGEKRESTGELFF.

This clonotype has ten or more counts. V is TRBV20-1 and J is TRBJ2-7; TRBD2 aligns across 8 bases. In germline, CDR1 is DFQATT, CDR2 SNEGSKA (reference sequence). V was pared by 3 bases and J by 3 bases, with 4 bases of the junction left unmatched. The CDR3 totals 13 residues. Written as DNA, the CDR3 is TGCAGTGCTAGTTATAGCGGGATCTACGAGCAGTACTTC. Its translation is CSASYSGIYEQYF.